The T cell receptor beta chain under discussion was sequenced for a study of cytomegalovirus exposure and HLA in healthy donors. Looking at the study overall: The same platform was used for the 130 or so validation repertoires as for the 600 to 700 first-cohort repertoires, as reported in a later analysis. Findings and caveats of the study: Reports credit the classifier with highly specific, highly sensitive diagnosis of cytomegalovirus status. Most TCR sequences were uncommon, yet certain public TCRs appeared in many donors. Subsequent analysis of the 110 or so validation repertoires found a tendency for first-cohort TCR clusters to co-occur.

Looked up from germline, CDR1 is SQVTM and CDR2 is ANQGSEA. There are 9 residues in the CDR3. Profiled with immunoSEQ multiplex PCR; TCRdb holds only in-frame clones, not every one. This sample yields hundreds of thousands of clones, of which approximately 83% are seen a single time; 1% to 1.5% belongs to the top ten. Concerning this clone: Its cognate antigen is unknown.

The sequence was collected from a woman in her twenties or thirties in good health and CMV-seropositive. This chain joins TRBV29-1 and TRBJ2-7; a weak D match, TRBD1 (6 bases). Specimen: PBMCs. CDR3 sequence (DNA): TGCATCCAGGGGCTTGAGCAGTACTTC. Its protein product is CIQGLEQYF.